The 20 T cell receptor beta chains below were found in one sample sequenced in a study of control samples from healthy donors and cancer patients. Sequenced by immunoSEQ multiplex PCR; TCRdb stores in-frame clones only, minus some. The sample has approximately 90,000 clones, around nine tenths seen once. Sequenced sample: blood. Receptors originate from a man aged 25-45 years in good health.

The chain employs TRBV10-2 and TRBJ2-1; D perhaps matches TRBD2 (7 bases). The CDR3 contains 15 residues. Looked up from germline, CDR1 is WSHSY and CDR2 is SAAADI. V lost 3 bases and J lost 8, with 17 bases in between. For the CDR3, the DNA is TGCGCCAGCAGTGACGCGGGGGCGTCATTGGATGAGCAGTTCTTC. Encoded protein: CASSDAGASLDEQFF.

The chain combines TRBV27 with TRBJ1-1; D ambiguous. This CDR3 region has 13 residues. V lost 5 bases and J 1 base, leaving 8 bases between the germline ends. Germline V gene data show CDR1 as MNHEY and CDR2 as SMNVEV (reference sequence). CDR3 sequence: CASSRLQNTEAFF. The CDR3 bases are TGTGCCAGCAGTCGGCTCCAGAACACTGAAGCTTTCTTT.

The chain joins TRBV5-6 to TRBJ1-1; the D gene is possibly TRBD1 (6 bases). CDR3 length equals 16 residues. The V gene lost 3 bases and the J gene lost 4 bases, with 19 bases spanning the gap. Germline loops: CDR1 SGHDT, CDR2 YYEEEE. The CDR3 bases are TGTGCCAGCAGCTCCCGCCTGACAGGAGGGGCCACTGAAGCTTTCTTT. This encodes CASSSRLTGGATEAFF.

This chain joins TRBV9 and TRBJ2-5; TRBD2 matches 10 bases. Germline-derived CDR1 and CDR2 are SGDLS and YYNGEE. This CDR3 region has 16 residues. J gave up 1 base and V 3 bases, and 6 bases lay outside the gene matches. The CDR3 reads CASSGSLAGGQETQYF. As DNA, the CDR3 is TGTGCCAGCAGCGGATCCTTAGCGGGGGGCCAAGAGACCCAGTACTTC.

The rearrangement uses TRBV4-1 and TRBJ2-5, with TRBD1 identical over 9 bases. CDR1 and CDR2 (germline): MGHRA, YSYEKL. This CDR3 is 14 amino acids long. V dropped 2 bases and J dropped 6; count of bases not matched to a gene: 4. In DNA, the CDR3 is TGCGCCAGCAGCCAAACAGGGGGCTGGAAGACCCAGTACTTC. It specifies CASSQTGGWKTQYF.

The chain combines TRBV18 with TRBJ2-7; D is unresolved. The V gene's germline CDR1 is KGHSH and CDR2 LQKENI. V was cut by 3 bases and J by 2 bases, with 5 bases left in between. The CDR3 length is 12 residues. The CDR3, as DNA: TGTGCCAGCTCACCGACCCCCTACGAGCAGTACGTC. This codes for CASSPTPYEQYV.

This sequence joins TRBV5-6 and TRBJ2-7; possibly TRBD1 for D (7 bases). There are 15 residues in the CDR3. V shed 4 bases and J shed 3 bases, with 17 bases lying between them. CDR1 SGHDT and CDR2 YYEEEE come from the germline V gene. CDR3 in amino acids: CASSRDRGGLYEQYV. In nucleotides, the CDR3 is TGTGCCAGCAGCCGGGACAGAGGGGGACTCTACGAGCAGTACGTC.

About this clone itself: One end of the junction fails to match germline, which may point to a read error. DNA of the CDR3: TGTGCTAGCAGCCCCGGACAGGGCGGCGCTACGCAGTATTTT. Encoded protein: CASSPGQGGATQYF. The genes are TRBV7-7 and TRBJ2-3; TRBD1 matches at 8 bases. From germline, CDR1 is SSHAT and CDR2 FNYEAQ (reference sequence). This CDR3 is built from 14 residues.

The V call is TRBV6-4, the J call TRBJ2-3; D may match TRBD1 or TRBD2 (5 bases each). From germline, CDR1 is MRHNA and CDR2 SNTAGT. The CDR3 consists of 14 residues. Trimming pared 8 bases from V and 6 bases from J, leaving 18 bases between. The CDR3 DNA reads TGTGCCAGCGTAACGGGGACCCCATCTGATACGCAGTATTTT. Its translation is CASVTGTPSDTQYF.

This chain uses TRBV5-1 with TRBJ2-4; 11 bases are shared with TRBD1. The J segment lost 8 bases and the V segment lost 6 bases, leaving 7 bases of the junction unmatched. The CDR3 sequence is 14 residues long. Germline CDR1 reads SGHRS; CDR2 reads YFSETQ. The CDR3 spells CASTTGTGGDIQYF. In DNA, the CDR3 is TGCGCCAGCACTACCGGGACAGGGGGAGACATTCAGTACTTC.

The V call is TRBV10-3, the J call TRBJ2-3, with 8 bases aligning to TRBD1. Per germline, CDR1 ENHRY and CDR2 SYGVKD. CDR3 length: 15 residues. V lost 3 bases to trimming and J lost 0 bases; unmatched junction nucleotides: 2. The CDR3 here is CAISDRGRSTDTQYF. The CDR3 nucleotides are TGTGCCATCAGTGACAGGGGGCGTAGCACAGATACGCAGTATTTT.

The chain carries TRBV19 and TRBJ2-2; 8 nucleotides agree with TRBD2. The CDR3 is 14 residues long. Germline CDR1 LNHDA, CDR2 SQIVND (reference sequence). J was trimmed by 4 bases and V by 9 bases; bases with no gene match: 7. CDR3: CASREGVSTGELFF. Here the CDR3 DNA reads TGTGCCAGCCGGGAGGGGGTAAGCACCGGGGAGCTGTTTTTT. Together with reference TRBV19 and TRBJ2-2, the CDR3 gives the full variable domain: DGGITQSPKYLFRKEGQNVTLSCEQNLNHDAMYWYRQDPGQGLRLIYYSQIVNDFQKGDIAEGYSVSREKKESFPLTVTSAQKNPTAFYLCASREGVSTGELFFGEGSRLTVL.

The gene calls are TRBV5-6 and TRBJ2-1, with D maybe TRBD2 (5 bases). This CDR3 has 16 residues. The V end was cut by 0 bases, the J end by 3 bases, with 13 bases between. Germline CDR1 SGHDT, CDR2 YYEEEE. Here the CDR3 reads CASSLGRRALYNEQFF. The CDR3 DNA reads as TGTGCCAGCAGCTTGGGACGGCGGGCCCTCTACAATGAGCAGTTCTTC. The variable domain in full, with the rest retrieved from reference TRBV5-6 and TRBJ2-1, is DAGVTQSPTHLIKTRGQQVTLRCSPKSGHDTVSWYQQALGQGPQFIFQYYEEEERQRGNFPDRFSGHQFPNYSSELNVNALLLGDSALYLCASSLGRRALYNEQFFGPGTRLTVL.

The chain uses TRBV6-5 and TRBJ1-2, with TRBD1 identical over 8 bases. With 6 bases clipped from V and 5 bases from J, the junction kept 5 bases outside the gene matches. Germline V lookup: CDR1 MNHEY, CDR2 SVGAGI. The CDR3 loop spans 13 amino acids. The CDR3 nucleotides are TGTGCCAGCAGACCGGGACAGGAATATGGCTACACCTTC. It encodes CASRPGQEYGYTF.

This chain joins TRBV5-1 and TRBJ1-3, with D tentatively TRBD1 (6 bases). V shed 0 bases and J shed 9 bases, with 13 bases lying between them. Germline values: CDR1 SGHRS, CDR2 YFSETQ. CDR3 length: 14 residues. The CDR3 bases are TGCGCCAGCAGCTTGGAAGGGGGGGAGGCCACCATATATTTT. As protein: CASSLEGGEATIYF. The full variable domain, with the rest looked up from reference TRBV5-1 and TRBJ1-3, is KAGVTQTPRYLIKTRGQQVTLSCSPISGHRSVSWYQQTPGQGLQFLFEYFSETQRNKGNFPGRFSGRQFSNSRSEMNVSTLELGDSALYLCASSLEGGEATIYFGEGSWLTVV.

The chain uses TRBV27 and TRBJ1-1, with D uncertain. Germline CDR1 and CDR2: MNHEY and SMNVEV (reference sequence). Trimming shortened V by 4 bases and J by 1 base, and 13 bases separated the two germline ends. The CDR3 sequence is 15 residues long. The CDR3 reads CASSSRLTWNTEAFF. CDR3 nucleotide sequence: TGTGCCAGCAGTTCCCGTCTGACATGGAACACTGAAGCTTTCTTT.

Regarding this clone: The same CDR3 also results from other DNA sequences found in this sample. This sequence joins TRBV14 and TRBJ2-1, with 13 bases identical to TRBD2. Per the germline V gene, CDR1 is SGHDN and CDR2 is FVKESK. The CDR3 runs 17 residues. The V segment lost 0 bases and the J segment 4 bases; nucleotides outside the gene matches: 3. The CDR3 protein is CASSQDRGLAGYNEQFF. The CDR3 DNA follows: TGTGCCAGCAGCCAAGATAGGGGACTAGCGGGGTACAATGAGCAGTTCTTC.

This clone came up once. The chain links TRBV5-1 to TRBJ1-1; 8 bases are a match to TRBD1. V lost 5 bases, J lost 2 bases, and 8 bases stayed unmatched. Germline V gene data show CDR1 as SGHRS and CDR2 as YFSETQ. The CDR3 loop spans 15 amino acids. This chain's CDR3 is CASRHRTGNNTEAFF. DNA for the CDR3: TGCGCCAGCAGGCACCGGACAGGGAACAACACTGAAGCTTTCTTT.

This rearrangement joins TRBV7-2 to TRBJ2-1; D unclear. CDR1 and CDR2 (germline): SGHTA, FQGNSA. Trimming shortened V by 5 bases and J by 4 bases, and 18 bases separated the two germline ends. The CDR3 contains 16 residues. CDR3 DNA sequence: TGTGCCAGCAGCCCAATTAGGGTAGCTGGGTACAATGAGCAGTTCTTC. As protein: CASSPIRVAGYNEQFF. Full variable domain (remainder filled in from reference TRBV7-2 and TRBJ2-1): GAGVSQSPSNKVTEKGKDVELRCDPISGHTALYWYRQSLGQGLEFLIYFQGNSAPDKSGLPSDRFSAERTGGSVSTLTIQRTQQEDSAVYLCASSPIRVAGYNEQFFGPGTRLTVL.

The chain recombines TRBV7-8 with TRBJ2-1, with 7 bases identical to TRBD1. Trimming cost V 4 bases and J 0 bases; bases outside gene matches: 6. The germline CDR1 and CDR2 sequences are SGHVS and FQNEAQ. The CDR3 covers 16 residues. The CDR3 region is CASSSSTGFSYNEQFF. For the CDR3, the DNA is TGTGCCAGCAGCTCGTCGACAGGGTTCTCCTACAATGAGCAGTTCTTC. Full variable domain (missing parts from reference TRBV7-8 and TRBJ2-1): GAGVSQSPRYKVAKRGQDVALRCDPISGHVSLFWYQQALGQGPEFLTYFQNEAQLDKSGLPSDRFFAERPEGSVSTLKIQRTQQEDSAVYLCASSSSTGFSYNEQFFGPGTRLTVL.